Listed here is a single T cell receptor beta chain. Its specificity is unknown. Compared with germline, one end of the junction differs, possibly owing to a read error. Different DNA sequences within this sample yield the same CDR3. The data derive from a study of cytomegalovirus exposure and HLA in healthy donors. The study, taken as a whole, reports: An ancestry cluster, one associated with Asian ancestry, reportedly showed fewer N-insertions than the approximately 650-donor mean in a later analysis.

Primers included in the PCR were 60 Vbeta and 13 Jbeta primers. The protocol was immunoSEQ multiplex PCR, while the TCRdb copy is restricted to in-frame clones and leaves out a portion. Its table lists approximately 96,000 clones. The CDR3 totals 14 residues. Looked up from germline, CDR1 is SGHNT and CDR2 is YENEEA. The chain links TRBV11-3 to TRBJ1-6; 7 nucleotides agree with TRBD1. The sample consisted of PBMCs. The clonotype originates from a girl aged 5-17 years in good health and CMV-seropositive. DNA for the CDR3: TGTGCCAGCAGCCGACAGGGCTATAATTCACCCCTACACTTT. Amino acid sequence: CASSRQGYNSPLHF.